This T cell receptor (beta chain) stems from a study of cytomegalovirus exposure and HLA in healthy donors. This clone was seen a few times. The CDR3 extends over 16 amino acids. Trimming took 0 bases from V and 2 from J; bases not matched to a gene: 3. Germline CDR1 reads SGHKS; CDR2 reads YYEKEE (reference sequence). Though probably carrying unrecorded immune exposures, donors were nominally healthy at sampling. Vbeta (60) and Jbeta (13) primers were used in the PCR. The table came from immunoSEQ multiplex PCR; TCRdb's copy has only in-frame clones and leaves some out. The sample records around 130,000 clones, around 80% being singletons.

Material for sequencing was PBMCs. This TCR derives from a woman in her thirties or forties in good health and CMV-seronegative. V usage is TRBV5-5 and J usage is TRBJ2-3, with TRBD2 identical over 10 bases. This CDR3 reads CASSLGGLAATDTQYF. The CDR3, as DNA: TGTGCCAGCAGCTTGGGAGGACTAGCGGCCACAGATACGCAGTATTTT.